The present T cell receptor (beta chain) was sequenced within a study of T-cell reconstitution after alpha-beta-depleted transplantation in children. This CDR3 has 15 residues. Deletions cut 9 bases from V and 4 bases from J, with 21 bases between. Looked up from germline, CDR1 is SNHLY and CDR2 is FYNNEI. As it was prepared, the TCRbeta library received unique molecular identifiers. In TCRdb, the PCR reads were re-called with MiXCR into one record per CDR3 protein. This table has fewer than 550,000 distinct CDR3 sequences, about an eighth appearing once. The source is a female patient aged 2-9 years who had a stem cell transplant for aplastic anemia, so the T cells may come from the graft donor. The V gene is TRBV2, the J gene TRBJ2-5; D is perhaps TRBD1 or TRBD2 (5 bases each). Specimen: PBMCs, mostly from graft donor cells, collected 180 days after TCRalphabeta/CD19-depleted stem cell transplant. CDR3: CASRRSGTGLETQYF. The DNA of the CDR3 is TGTGCCAGTAGAAGATCCGGGACGGGTCTAGAGACCCAGTACTTC.